The 15 T cell receptor beta chains listed next were all sequenced from one sample in a study of T cell responses to AZD1222 COVID-19 vaccine (TCRdb year 2021). This specimen's time point label, interpreted: about 28 days (+/-7) after the second vaccine dose. Preparation of the library involved the immunoSEQ multiplex PCR assay. The source is immuneACCESS, and TCRdb retained only in-frame sequences with V and J called. Part of the clones is not carried over; for the studies checked, unresolved V genes explain less than half of this, and the remainder is unexplained. The sample data list roughly 80,000 clones, and about nine tenths of these were observed just once. Jointly, the top ten make up about 3.5% of the sample. The sample was peripheral blood, taken 28 days after the second AZD1222 dose. Every receptor here comes from an adult who received the AZD1222 COVID-19 vaccine.

This chain joins TRBV5-1 and TRBJ2-1; tentative D call: TRBD2 (7 bases). This CDR3 contains 16 residues. V was shortened by 6 bases and J by 5 bases, with 21 bases between the two germline ends. The germline gives CDR1 SGHRS, CDR2 YFSETQ. The CDR3 DNA reads TGCGCCAGCACCCTTGGAGGGGGGGCCGGGCACAATGAGCAGTTCTTC. This codes for CASTLGGGAGHNEQFF.

The chain couples TRBV15 to TRBJ1-4; the match to TRBD1 covers 9 bases. V lost 0 bases to trimming and J lost 5 bases; unmatched junction nucleotides: 1. This CDR3 is built from 15 residues. Germline assignment: CDR1 LNHNV and CDR2 YYDKDF (reference sequence). CDR3 nucleotides: TGTGCCACCAGCAGAGAGACAGGGGGGAATGAAAAACTGTTTTTT. This encodes CATSRETGGNEKLFF.

This clone was detected only once. This chain joins TRBV7-9 and TRBJ1-5, with a possible D match to TRBD1 (5 bases). V gave up 8 bases and J gave up 5 bases, with 13 bases separating them. The CDR3 extends over 13 amino acids. From germline, CDR1 is SEHNR and CDR2 FQNEAQ (reference sequence). The CDR3 region has the DNA TGTGCCAGCGCCCAGGGTAGGGATCAGCCCCAGCATTTT. Its protein is CASAQGRDQPQHF.

The chain has TRBV6-6 and TRBJ1-1, with TRBD1 identical over 7 bases. Germline assignment: CDR1 MNHNY and CDR2 SVGAGI (reference sequence). The CDR3 extends over 13 amino acids. The V and J ends lost 6 bases and 6 bases, in that order; junction bases with no gene match: 7. The DNA of the CDR3 is TGTGCCAGCAGCTTGGGACAGTTCCCTGAAGCTTTCTTT. This codes for CASSLGQFPEAFF.

The chain uses TRBV6-1 and TRBJ1-3, with TRBD1 matching 7 bases. CDR3 length equals 19 residues. The V gene's germline CDR1 is MNHNS and CDR2 SASEGT. The V and J ends lost 1 base and 0 bases, in that order; junction bases with no gene match: 12. This chain's CDR3 is CASSEEAGDRFFSGNTIYF. The CDR3 nucleotides are TGTGCCAGCAGTGAAGAGGCGGGGGACAGATTTTTCTCTGGAAACACCATATATTTT.

This clone was seen a few times. The chain links TRBV3-1 (or the pseudogene TRBV3-2) to TRBJ1-4, with 7 bases identical to TRBD1. This CDR3 region has 15 residues. Unmatched junction bases numbered 9, after V lost 4 bases and J lost 7 bases. The V gene's germline CDR1 is LGHDT and CDR2 YNNKEL (reference sequence). The CDR3 region has the DNA TGTGCCAGCAGCCTTACGACAGGGCCCGCTGAAAAACTGTTTTTT. It codes for CASSLTTGPAEKLFF.

This clone was detected once. V gene TRBV19 combines with J gene TRBJ1-5; 11 nucleotides match TRBD1. V lost 5 bases to trimming and J lost 5 bases; unmatched junction nucleotides: 5. The V gene's germline CDR1 is LNHDA and CDR2 SQIVND (reference sequence). This CDR3 spans 15 amino acids. The CDR3, as DNA: TGTGCCAGTAGTGAAGGACAGGGGGCTTATCAGCCCCAGCATTTT. It translates to CASSEGQGAYQPQHF.

The chain links TRBV5-6 to TRBJ2-7; 8 bases fit TRBD1. J was trimmed by 1 base and V by 1 base; bases with no gene match: 4. CDR3 length equals 15 residues. Germline lookup yields CDR1 SGHDT and CDR2 YYEEEE. The CDR3 DNA sequence: TGTGCCAGCAGCTTGACAGGGGGAGGTTCCTACGAGCAGTACTTC. Its translation is CASSLTGGGSYEQYF.

V and J are TRBV30 and TRBJ2-3; the D gene is possibly TRBD1 (6 bases). CDR3 length: 13 amino acids. From germline, CDR1 is GTSNPN and CDR2 SVGIG (reference sequence). The V end lost 3 bases, the J end lost 10 bases, and 17 bases lay between the germline ends. The DNA of the CDR3 is TGTGCCTGGAGCGTGCGGACAGTCGGGGCGCAGTATTTT. This sequence encodes CAWSVRTVGAQYF. Full variable domain (missing parts from reference TRBV30 and TRBJ2-3): SQTIHQWPATLVQPVGSPLSLECTVEGTSNPNLYWYRQAAGRGLQLLFYSVGIGQISSEVPQNLSASRPQDRQFILSSKKLLLSDSGFYLCAWSVRTVGAQYFGPGTRLTVL.

This rearrangement joins TRBV11-3 to TRBJ1-1; no reliable D call. The germline V gene encodes CDR1 SGHNT and CDR2 YENEEA. The V gene lost 1 base and the J gene lost 11 bases, with 11 bases spanning the gap. CDR3 size: 12 residues. The CDR3 DNA follows: TGTGCCAGCAGCTTAGGTTTGGAAAAGGCTTTCTTT. As protein: CASSLGLEKAFF.

This chain joins TRBV3-1 (or the pseudogene TRBV3-2) and TRBJ2-5; the D gene is possibly TRBD1 (5 bases). Germline-derived CDR1 and CDR2 are LGHDT and YNNKEL (reference sequence). CDR3 length: 14 amino acids. V dropped 1 base and J dropped 7 bases, with 13 bases sitting between them. CDR3 loop: CASSQGRQLGTQYF. DNA of the CDR3: TGTGCCAGCAGCCAAGGGAGACAGTTGGGGACCCAGTACTTC.

The chain employs TRBV24-1 and TRBJ1-5; TRBD1 is a possible D gene (5 bases). This CDR3 spans 17 amino acids. From germline, CDR1 is KGHDR and CDR2 SFDVKD. Trimming took off 2 bases at V and 2 bases at J, with 15 bases between the two ends. This CDR3 is CATSDWNGGLGNQPQHF. DNA for the CDR3: TGTGCCACCAGTGATTGGAACGGGGGGTTGGGCAATCAGCCCCAGCATTTT.

The J gene is TRBJ2-1, the V gene TRBV24-1; 9 bases are shared with TRBD1. Germline assignment: CDR1 KGHDR and CDR2 SFDVKD. The length of the CDR3 is 15 residues. Germline trimming cut 9 bases from V and 5 bases from J; bases unmatched to any gene: 10. CDR3 nucleotide sequence: TGTGCCACCTCCCCCGGGACAGGGAGGGACAATGAGCAGTTCTTC. The encoded protein is CATSPGTGRDNEQFF.

The J gene is TRBJ1-4, the V gene TRBV19; maybe TRBD1 (5 bases). Germline V gives CDR1 LNHDA, CDR2 SQIVND (reference sequence). This CDR3 comprises 16 residues. Trimming cost V 7 bases and J 0 bases, with 15 bases left between them. This CDR3 is CASKEGRTATNEKLFF. The CDR3 DNA follows: TGTGCCAGTAAGGAGGGGAGGACGGCAACTAATGAAAAACTGTTTTTT.

The chain links TRBV7-3 to TRBJ1-1; 12 nucleotides match TRBD1. Germline V lookup: CDR1 SGHTA, CDR2 FQGTGA. This CDR3 contains 14 residues. J lost 11 bases, V lost 4 bases, and 8 bases had no gene match. CDR3 sequence reads: CASSWSGTGGMAFF. The CDR3 DNA sequence: TGTGCCAGCAGCTGGTCCGGGACAGGGGGCATGGCTTTCTTT.